These 20 T cell receptor beta chains were all obtained from the same sample, sequenced in a study of blood T cells in healthy people across ages. A second PCR, run for roughly 7 to 11 cycles, used a sample-barcoded 5' primer plus a J-beta primer mix. Each CDR3 protein gets one entry after TCRdb re-called the 5' RACE reads with MiXCR. The sample carries approximately 1.5 million distinct CDR3 sequences, 35% to 45% recorded once. Source material: blood. Receptors were obtained from a woman under 30 in good health.

This clonotype turned up a few times. The genes are TRBV4-3 and TRBJ2-3; 8 bases align to TRBD2. Germline-derived CDR1 and CDR2 are LGHNA and YSLEER. This CDR3 comprises 15 residues. Germline trimming cut 4 bases from V and 4 bases from J; bases unmatched to any gene: 7. The CDR3 sequence: CASSPKAGVADTQYF. The CDR3 bases are TGCGCCAGCAGCCCGAAAGCGGGAGTGGCAGATACGCAGTATTTT.

This chain connects TRBV4-3 to TRBJ2-7; 7 bases align to TRBD2. J lost 6 bases, V lost 3 bases, and 5 bases had no gene match. The CDR3 is made up of 13 amino acids. Germline CDR1 and CDR2: LGHNA and YSLEER. CDR3 region: CASSHYTGGEQYF. DNA of the CDR3: TGCGCCAGCAGCCACTACACGGGGGGCGAGCAGTACTTC.

This chain links TRBV7-2 with TRBJ2-3; 10 bases map to TRBD2. The CDR3 extends over 14 amino acids. V lost 5 bases, J lost 8 bases, and 7 bases stayed unmatched. The germline gives CDR1 SGHTA, CDR2 FQGNSA. The chain's CDR3 is CASSPLAGAGTQYF. In DNA, the CDR3 is TGTGCCAGCAGCCCTCTAGCGGGAGCGGGTACGCAGTATTTT.

V usage is TRBV2 and J usage is TRBJ2-3; weak D call: TRBD1 (5 bases). This CDR3 is 15 amino acids long. V gave up 8 bases and J gave up 1 base, with 16 bases separating them. CDR1 SNHLY and CDR2 FYNNEI come from the germline V gene. CDR3 sequence (DNA): TGTGCCAGCGGTGGCGACAGAGTCCGCACAGATACGCAGTATTTT. Translated, it gives CASGGDRVRTDTQYF.

The chain is built from TRBV11-1 and TRBJ2-1, with D unclear. CDR3 length: 14 residues. The germline gives CDR1 SGHAT, CDR2 FQDESV (reference sequence). V dropped 1 base and J dropped 6 bases, with 10 bases sitting between them. CDR3 sequence (DNA): TGTGCCAGCAGCTTAGGGTCGGACCGCAATGAGCAGTTCTTC. This gives the protein CASSLGSDRNEQFF. The complete variable domain, with remaining parts taken from reference TRBV11-1 and TRBJ2-1, reads EAEVAQSPRYKITEKSQAVAFWCDPISGHATLYWYRQILGQGPELLVQFQDESVVDDSQLPKDRFSAERLKGVDSTLKIQPAELGDSAMYLCASSLGSDRNEQFFGPGTRLTVL.

The V and J genes are TRBV5-1 and TRBJ2-2; 8 nucleotides line up with TRBD2. Germline trimming cut 4 bases from V and 0 bases from J; bases unmatched to any gene: 5. The germline V gene has CDR1 SGHRS and CDR2 YFSETQ. CDR3 length equals 16 residues. CDR3 DNA sequence: TGCGCCAGCAGCCGGGGGGGGACAACGAACACCGGGGAGCTGTTTTTT. Translating gives CASSRGGTTNTGELFF. Using reference TRBV5-1 and TRBJ2-2 for the parts outside the CDR3, the full variable domain is KAGVTQTPRYLIKTRGQQVTLSCSPISGHRSVSWYQQTPGQGLQFLFEYFSETQRNKGNFPGRFSGRQFSNSRSEMNVSTLELGDSALYLCASSRGGTTNTGELFFGEGSRLTVL.

This clonotype was observed at least ten times. V gene TRBV5-1 combines with J gene TRBJ1-5; no definite D call. Germline lookup yields CDR1 SGHRS and CDR2 YFSETQ. The V end lost 0 bases, the J end lost 6 bases, and 13 bases lay between the germline ends. The CDR3 spans 15 residues. CDR3 nucleotide sequence: TGCGCCAGCAGCTTGGGTACGGGCGGCGGTCAGCCCCAGCATTTT. Translation: CASSLGTGGGQPQHF.

The sample holds a few counts of this clonotype. The chain carries TRBV27 and TRBJ2-7, with TRBD1 matching over 7 bases. The CDR3 has 13 residues. J was trimmed by 3 bases and V by 7 bases; bases with no gene match: 6. In germline, CDR1 is MNHEY, CDR2 SMNVEV (reference sequence). The CDR3 DNA is TGTGCCAGCATCCTGGGACAGAACTACGAGCAGTACTTC. It codes for CASILGQNYEQYF.

A few counts support this clonotype. J is TRBJ1-2 and V is TRBV7-9, with 7 bases fitting TRBD1. The junction had 7 bases not matched to a gene; V was cut back by 4 bases and J by 2 bases. Germline values: CDR1 SEHNR, CDR2 FQNEAQ (reference sequence). This CDR3 has 15 residues. For the CDR3, the DNA is TGTGCCAGCAGCTCAACGGACAGGCTAAACTATGGCTACACCTTC. It specifies CASSSTDRLNYGYTF.

In this sample, this clonotype turned up a few times. The chain joins TRBV29-1 to TRBJ1-2; no reliable D call. CDR3 size: 12 residues. Deletions cut 7 bases from V and 7 bases from J, with 16 bases between. CDR1 is SQVTM, CDR2 ANQGSEA, per germline. The CDR3 here is CSAPEGWGGYTF. For the CDR3, the DNA is TGCAGCGCCCCCGAGGGCTGGGGTGGCTACACCTTC.

This chain connects TRBV10-3 to TRBJ2-7, with TRBD2 matching 9 bases. From germline, CDR1 is ENHRY and CDR2 SYGVKD. The ends lost 6 bases at V and 5 bases at J; junction bases unmatched: 11. The CDR3 has 15 amino acids. CDR3 sequence reads: CAISPGVAGADEQYF. CDR3 nucleotide sequence: TGTGCCATCAGCCCAGGGGTAGCGGGAGCCGACGAGCAGTACTTC.

This clonotype was observed a few times. The chain links TRBV24-1 to TRBJ2-3, with 10 bases fitting TRBD2. With 10 bases clipped from V and 3 bases from J, the junction kept 3 bases outside the gene matches. The CDR3 totals 13 residues. The germline CDR1 and CDR2 sequences are KGHDR and SFDVKD. The DNA for the CDR3 is TGTGCCACGGCTAGCGGGGGAACAGATACGCAGTATTTT. Protein product: CATASGGTDTQYF.

This clonotype has only a few counts. This rearrangement joins TRBV28 to TRBJ2-7; 8 positions agree with TRBD1. CDR1 is MDHEN, CDR2 SYDVKM, per germline. V shed 9 bases, J shed 4 bases, and the junction held 14 bases outside the gene matches. The CDR3 totals 15 residues. CDR3 sequence reads: CASTSLGQARYEQYF. The CDR3 DNA follows: TGTGCCAGTACATCGCTGGGACAGGCGAGATACGAGCAGTACTTC.

This clonotype was seen a few times. This chain uses TRBV7-2 with TRBJ2-3; 11 positions match TRBD2. V shed 5 bases and J 7 bases; nucleotides not matched to a gene: 5. This CDR3 is 14 amino acids long. CDR1 is SGHTA, CDR2 FQGNSA, per germline. CDR3 sequence reads: CASSTGTSGNTQYF. CDR3 in DNA: TGTGCCAGCAGCACCGGGACTAGCGGTAATACGCAGTATTTT. Variable domain in full (rest from reference TRBV7-2 and TRBJ2-3): GAGVSQSPSNKVTEKGKDVELRCDPISGHTALYWYRQSLGQGLEFLIYFQGNSAPDKSGLPSDRFSAERTGGSVSTLTIQRTQQEDSAVYLCASSTGTSGNTQYFGPGTRLTVL.

The genes are TRBV7-2 and TRBJ2-7; the D is unclear. Trimming took 5 bases from V and 1 from J, leaving 12 bases between them. This CDR3 comprises 14 residues. CDR1 is SGHTA, CDR2 FQGNSA, per germline. CDR3 sequence: CASSRQQPSYEQYF. CDR3 coding DNA: TGTGCCAGCAGCCGACAACAGCCATCCTACGAGCAGTACTTC.

The J gene is TRBJ2-3, the V gene TRBV6-5, with TRBD2 matching over 10 bases. J lost 3 bases, V lost 7 bases, and 7 bases had no gene match. Germline V gene data show CDR1 as MNHEY and CDR2 as SVGAGI. The CDR3 sequence is 15 residues long. The CDR3 here is CASNHSGGATDTQYF. Here the CDR3 DNA reads TGTGCCAGCAACCACAGCGGGGGGGCGACAGATACGCAGTATTTT.

This clonotype was recorded at least ten times. The chain carries TRBV4-1 and TRBJ2-5; 10 nucleotides match TRBD2. Per the germline V gene, CDR1 is MGHRA and CDR2 is YSYEKL. The CDR3 runs to 15 residues. V lost 1 base to trimming and J lost 2 bases; unmatched junction nucleotides: 1. The DNA of the CDR3 is TGCGCCAGCAGCCAAGCACTAGCGGGACAAGAGACCCAGTACTTC. This codes for CASSQALAGQETQYF.

The gene calls are TRBV20-1 and TRBJ1-1; no reliable D call. The V gene lost 3 bases and the J gene lost 1 base, with 18 bases spanning the gap. CDR3 length: 16 amino acids. Germline assignment: CDR1 DFQATT and CDR2 SNEGSKA (reference sequence). The CDR3 coding sequence is TGCAGTGCTAGCAAAATCCAGAGGAATGGGAACACTGAAGCTTTCTTT. This encodes CSASKIQRNGNTEAFF.

The V and J genes are TRBV6-2 or TRBV6-3 and TRBJ2-7, with TRBD2 matching 8 bases. The CDR3 runs to 16 residues. Germline trimming cut 0 bases from V and 0 bases from J; bases unmatched to any gene: 4. The germline gives CDR1 MNHEY, CDR2 SVGEGT. CDR3 protein: CASSYSMTSVSYEQYF. The CDR3 region has the DNA TGTGCCAGCAGTTACTCGATGACTAGCGTCTCCTACGAGCAGTACTTC.

The rearrangement links TRBV29-1 to TRBJ2-3; 11 positions match TRBD2. Germline-derived CDR1 and CDR2 are SQVTM and ANQGSEA. The CDR3 loop spans 14 amino acids. Losses at the gene ends were 6 bases for V and 4 bases for J; bases not matched to a gene: 6. CDR3 protein: CSVGTSGRADTQYF. Here the CDR3 DNA reads TGCAGCGTAGGAACTAGCGGGAGAGCAGATACGCAGTATTTT.